The entry below gives a single T cell receptor beta chain sequence along with its context. Its antigen is currently not known. Within one base of it there is no much larger clone, and no base qualities were kept. Genomic DNA was isolated from the sorted cells so that the TCRbeta CDR3 region could be sequenced. The immunoSEQ Assay was used to sequence the TCRbeta CDR3 regions. TCRdb provides this immuneACCESS table in a form limited to in-frame rearrangements. Some clones are lacking; in checked studies, under half of them reflect an unresolved V gene, and why the rest are absent is not known. Counted in this sample were some 66,000 clones; roughly 87% of them appeared once. The ten largest clones capture about 5.5% of the sample. CDR3 length: 11 amino acids, cysteine to phenylalanine. Solely the CDR3 DNA is kept, with 33 bases framed from the first base. At the junction V is shortened by 3 bases and J by 9 bases, with 6 bases in between. Based on the germline V gene (reference sequence), the CDR1 and CDR2 sequences are MNHEY and SMNVEV.

The record originates from a study of OX40 agonist ivuxolimab in advanced cancers. General notes on the study: Ivuxolimab was an agonistic, fully human IgG2 monoclonal antibody directed against OX40 (CD134), a costimulatory receptor. Intravenous ivuxolimab was administered to patients every 2 weeks at six dose levels: 0.01, 0.1, 0.3, 1.5, 3 and 10 mg/kg. Of the approximately 54 dose-escalation patients, hepatocellular carcinoma was present in around 20, melanoma in roughly 15, renal cell carcinoma in 9 and head and neck cancer in 9. In the dose-escalation cohort, 65% to 90% of patients were male, and the mean age was approximately 60 years, with a range of roughly 20 to 80. Prior anti-PD-1, anti-PD-L1 or anti-CTLA-4 therapy was permitted, and 30% to 50% of dose-escalation patients had received checkpoint inhibitors. Partial responses occurred in three dose-escalation patients, of whom one had hepatocellular carcinoma and two had cutaneous melanoma. The point of sequencing TCRbeta in the periphery was to test whether ivuxolimab changed TCR sequence diversity and drove clonal T-cell expansion. The paper covers the monotherapy dose-escalation part of the phase I ivuxolimab trial, which included N of about 50 patients. Study-level results and caveats: In partial responders in the 0.1-3.0 mg/kg groups, normalized peripheral clonal expansion was found to be among the lowest, especially among CD8+ T cells. Low levels of normalized T-cell clonal expansion were also seen in some nonresponding patients. At doses from 0.1 to 3.0 mg/kg, clonal expansion was seen in both CD4+ and CD8+ blood T cells between baseline and week 6. The antigen specificity of the peripheral T cells that underwent clonal expansion was not determined. On average, CD8+ T cells showed more expanded clones than CD4+ T cells after ivuxolimab.

The trial excluded patients who had a history of autoimmune disease or who were on systemic immunosuppression. In every dose cohort, peripheral blood was drawn for TCR sequencing at baseline, cycle 4 day 1, and cycle 7 day 1. The samples were drawn from a first-in-human, open-label, multicenter phase I dose-escalation trial of ivuxolimab. Adults with locally advanced or metastatic melanoma, renal cell, hepatocellular, or head and neck squamous cell carcinoma were enrolled in the trial. Before TCR sequencing, CD4+ and CD8+ T cells were separately sorted from peripheral blood. This specimen was CD4+ or CD8+ T cells sorted from blood, taken in a trial of the OX40 agonist ivuxolimab. The TCR comes from an adult with an advanced solid tumor such as melanoma, head and neck, liver or kidney cancer. The chain employs TRBV27 and TRBJ2-1, with an unclear D gene assignment. The DNA sequence is as follows: TGTGCCAGCAGTTTGGGGTCTGAGCAGTTCTTC. Its translation is CASSLGSEQFF.